The TCR beta chain described here comes from a study of blood T cell repertoires in COVID-19. Participants spanned ages about 18 to 95 years and resided in 24 US areas. Cohorts were determined from participant-reported clinical history. This CDR3 region has 15 residues. Germline loops: CDR1 MNHNY, CDR2 SVGAGI (reference sequence). Trimming took off 6 bases at V and 8 bases at J, with 22 bases between the two ends. In the authors' workflow: Amplification with reference gene primers provided the estimates of nucleated cell counts. The assay was immunoSEQ multiplex PCR, and TCRdb's table has in-frame clones only and misses some. D and trimming come from the DNA, and the V and J calls and clone size come from that table. The table includes around 270,000 clones, over 75% detected once.

What was sequenced was PBMCs or T cells enriched from blood (not recorded which). This clonotype was sampled from a woman aged 25 to 39 who had recovered from COVID-19. The chain recombines TRBV6-6 with TRBJ1-2; D perhaps matches TRBD1 (6 bases). DNA for the CDR3: TGTGCCAGCAGGGAACAAGGCAGGGGCGGAGGCGGCTACACCTTC. The encoded protein is CASREQGRGGGGYTF.